This passage covers 27 T cell receptor beta chains from one sample sequenced in a study of CD8 T cells in Susac syndrome. Roughly 0.45 to 1 ug RNA was reverse transcribed with random hexamers. TCRdb independently ran MiXCR on the immunoSEQ multiplex PCR reads; one entry per CDR3 protein. This sample has about 300,000 distinct CDR3 sequences, with 70% to 90% found just once. What was sequenced was CD8+ T cells from PBMCs. The receptors here all came from a human donor with multiple sclerosis.

The rearrangement uses TRBV27 and TRBJ1-5; TRBD1 is a possible D gene (6 bases). Germline V gene sequence: CDR1 MNHEY, CDR2 SMNVEV (reference sequence). Trimming cost V 0 bases and J 2 bases, with 17 bases left between them. This CDR3 has 18 amino acids. The CDR3, as DNA: TGTGCCAGCAGTTTATCAGTCACGGGGGGCATTGGCAATCAGCCCCAGCATTTT. Translated, it gives CASSLSVTGGIGNQPQHF.

The chain is built from TRBV3-1 and TRBJ2-3; perhaps TRBD2 as D (6 bases). The length of the CDR3 is 15 residues. Germline V gene lookup returns CDR1 LGHDT and CDR2 YNNKEL (reference sequence). V was shortened by 9 bases and J by 2 bases, with 18 bases between the two germline ends. CDR3 amino acids: CASGAYAGPTDTQYF. For the CDR3, the DNA is TGTGCCAGTGGGGCTTACGCGGGGCCCACAGATACGCAGTATTTT.

The gene calls are TRBV5-4 and TRBJ2-7; 7 bases agree with TRBD1. CDR1 SGHNT and CDR2 YYREEE come from the germline V gene (reference sequence). V lost 3 bases, J lost 5 bases, and 8 bases stayed unmatched. This CDR3 is built from 14 residues. In DNA form, the CDR3 reads TGTGCCAGCAGCTACTCCGACAGGGTACACGAGCAGTACTTC. Residues: CASSYSDRVHEQYF.

The genes are TRBV29-1 and TRBJ2-7, with D possibly TRBD2 on 6 matching bases. CDR1 and CDR2 (germline): SQVTM, ANQGSEA. V gave up 4 bases and J gave up 4 bases, with 17 bases separating them. The CDR3 runs to 14 residues. The CDR3 bases are TGCAGCGTTGTATGTTCGGAGGGTGGGTACGAGCAGTACTTC. This sequence encodes CSVVCSEGGYEQYF.

The chain couples TRBV20-1 to TRBJ2-7; D may be TRBD2 (5 bases). The germline CDR1 and CDR2 sequences are DFQATT and SNEGSKA (reference sequence). Trimming cost V 0 bases and J 1 base, with 10 bases left between them. The CDR3 covers 14 residues. The CDR3: CSARDEGRSYEQYF. The CDR3 bases are TGCAGTGCTAGAGATGAGGGCAGGTCCTACGAGCAGTACTTC.

The chain links TRBV6-2 or TRBV6-3 to TRBJ2-2; D uncertain. The germline V gene has CDR1 MNHEY and CDR2 SVGEGT. The CDR3 has 14 amino acids. V dropped 8 bases and J dropped 3 bases, with 13 bases sitting between them. This chain's CDR3 is CASRAPWDTGELFF. The CDR3 coding sequence is TGTGCCAGCCGGGCCCCTTGGGACACCGGGGAGCTGTTTTTT.

This chain connects TRBV7-9 to TRBJ2-7, with D maybe TRBD2 (6 bases). Per the germline V gene, CDR1 is SEHNR and CDR2 is FQNEAQ (reference sequence). V lost 7 bases to trimming and J lost 5 bases, with 15 bases between them. The CDR3 totals 13 residues. The CDR3 nucleotides read TGTGCCAGCATTAGCGGTGATCCCAACGAGCAGTACTTC. It translates to CASISGDPNEQYF.

The chain recombines TRBV20-1 with TRBJ1-2; TRBD1 is a possible D gene (6 bases). Trimming stripped 2 bases from V and 12 bases from J, with 16 bases between. CDR1 is DFQATT and CDR2 is SNEGSKA in the germline V gene (reference sequence). CDR3 length: 12 residues. CDR3 sequence reads: CSARPTGWLHTF. In nucleotides, the CDR3 is TGCAGTGCTAGACCTACAGGGTGGCTACACACCTTC.

The chain couples TRBV6-5 to TRBJ1-2; 7 bases map to TRBD1. This CDR3 contains 14 residues. The ends lost 6 bases at V and 7 bases at J; junction bases unmatched: 11. The germline CDR1 and CDR2 sequences are MNHEY and SVGAGI. CDR3 DNA sequence: TGTGCCAGCAGCCCCCAGGGAGGGGGCGGTGGCTACACCTTC. It specifies CASSPQGGGGGYTF.

V usage is TRBV28 and J usage is TRBJ2-1; TRBD1 matches 9 bases. J gave up 1 base and V 3 bases, and 4 bases lay outside the gene matches. This CDR3 is 16 amino acids long. CDR1 and CDR2 (germline): MDHEN, SYDVKM. The CDR3, as DNA: TGTGCCAGCAGTTTGGCAGGGACAGGGTCCTACAATGAGCAGTTCTTC. It translates to CASSLAGTGSYNEQFF.

V is TRBV27 and J is TRBJ2-7; D possibly corresponds to TRBD2 (6 bases). Trimming removed 0 bases from V and 7 bases from J, with 22 bases in between. The germline V gene has CDR1 MNHEY and CDR2 SMNVEV (reference sequence). CDR3 length: 17 amino acids. CDR3 region: CASSLSFYSRTNEEQYF. CDR3 DNA: TGTGCCAGCAGTTTATCGTTTTACTCTAGGACTAACGAAGAGCAGTACTTC.

The J gene is TRBJ1-1, the V gene TRBV18; D gene ambiguous. The CDR3 spans 16 residues. The germline V and J ends were trimmed by 3 bases and 1 base, with 15 bases remaining between them. Germline-derived CDR1 and CDR2 are KGHSH and LQKENI. In DNA form, the CDR3 reads TGTGCCAGCTCACCTAAGTCCCTCCGGACGAACACTGAAGCTTTCTTT. It encodes CASSPKSLRTNTEAFF.

The rearrangement links TRBV5-5 to TRBJ2-2; no reliable D call. Germline CDR1 is SGHKS and CDR2 is YYEKEE (reference sequence). Trimming left V 2 bases short and J 10 bases short, with 6 bases between. The CDR3 is 11 residues long. The CDR3 DNA follows: TGTGCCAGCAGCTTTTCCTTGGAGCTGTTTTTT. Protein: CASSFSLELFF.

The chain links TRBV30 to TRBJ1-2; 7 nucleotides align to TRBD1. This CDR3 spans 14 amino acids. J lost 6 bases, V lost 1 base, and 8 bases had no gene match. Germline V gives CDR1 GTSNPN, CDR2 SVGIG (reference sequence). DNA for the CDR3: TGTGCCTGGAGTGGGGAGGGACAGTATAATGGCTACACCTTC. Translation: CAWSGEGQYNGYTF.

The gene calls are TRBV27 and TRBJ2-1; D is perhaps TRBD2 (6 bases). The V and J ends lost 4 bases and 2 bases respectively, with 15 bases between them. The CDR3 runs to 16 residues. CDR1 and CDR2 from the germline V gene are MNHEY and SMNVEV (reference sequence). CDR3 nucleotides: TGTGCCAGCAGTTCGGCAGCGGGCCCGGCCTACAATGAGCAGTTCTTC. Encoded protein: CASSSAAGPAYNEQFF.

The chain is built from TRBV15 and TRBJ1-5; no reliable D call. This CDR3 comprises 15 residues. V was clipped by 5 bases and J by 4 bases, with 15 bases between them. Per the germline V gene, CDR1 is LNHNV and CDR2 is YYDKDF (reference sequence). CDR3 residues: CATSLYRLLNQPQHF. Here the CDR3 DNA reads TGTGCCACCAGCCTCTATCGGTTGTTGAATCAGCCCCAGCATTTT.

This chain joins TRBV20-1 and TRBJ2-7, with D perhaps being TRBD1 or TRBD2 (5 bases each). The CDR3 length is 16 residues. Germline V gives CDR1 DFQATT, CDR2 SNEGSKA (reference sequence). With 0 bases removed from V and 2 bases from J, the gap between germline ends came to 17 bases. This CDR3 is CSARDRPGSDPYEQYF. CDR3 sequence (DNA): TGCAGTGCTAGAGATCGTCCAGGGAGCGACCCCTACGAGCAGTACTTC.

This clonotype was seen more than once but under ten times. The J gene is TRBJ2-2, the V gene TRBV27, with a possible D match to TRBD2 (6 bases). Germline V gene sequence: CDR1 MNHEY, CDR2 SMNVEV (reference sequence). The CDR3 spans 14 residues. V was shortened by 4 bases and J by 3 bases, with 9 bases between the two germline ends. For the CDR3, the DNA is TGTGCCAGCAGTTCGGGAGAGGACACCGGGGAGCTGTTTTTT. This gives the protein CASSSGEDTGELFF.

In its sample, this clonotype was seen once. The CDR3 spells CASSSDPFRRKSQETQYF. The CDR3 region has the DNA TGTGCCAGCAGTTCAGACCCTTTTCGACGCAAGTCCCAAGAGACCCAGTACTTC. The chain is built from TRBV27 and TRBJ2-5; no definite D call. The germline CDR1 and CDR2 sequences are MNHEY and SMNVEV (reference sequence). Deletions cut 4 bases from V and 1 base from J, with 22 bases between. The CDR3 is made up of 18 amino acids.

This chain joins TRBV29-1 and TRBJ2-7, with D tentatively TRBD1 (6 bases). Germline lookup yields CDR1 SQVTM and CDR2 ANQGSEA. The CDR3 is 11 amino acids. The ends were cut back, 6 bases at V and 4 bases at J, with 10 bases in the middle. The CDR3 region is CSVDTGYEQYF. CDR3 DNA: TGCAGCGTGGACACAGGGTACGAGCAGTACTTC.

The genes are TRBV28 and TRBJ1-5; D unclear. This CDR3 is 12 amino acids long. Germline V gene sequence: CDR1 MDHEN, CDR2 SYDVKM. V was cut by 7 bases and J by 6 bases, with 10 bases left in between. The CDR3 region has the DNA TGTGCCAGCATTGAGCAGGTTCAGCCCCAGCATTTT. Its translation is CASIEQVQPQHF.

The rearrangement links TRBV7-2 to TRBJ2-1, with a possible D match to TRBD1 (5 bases). Germline V CDR1 and CDR2: SGHTA, FQGNSA. The CDR3 runs to 14 residues. V lost 4 bases to trimming and J lost 4 bases, with 11 bases between them. The CDR3 protein is CASSYQTAYNEQFF. CDR3 in DNA: TGTGCCAGCAGCTACCAGACAGCATACAATGAGCAGTTCTTC.

J is TRBJ2-7 and V is TRBV5-4; no clear D gene. This CDR3 is 14 amino acids long. V dropped 0 bases and J dropped 1 base, with 8 bases sitting between them. The germline CDR1 and CDR2 sequences are SGHNT and YYREEE (reference sequence). CDR3 residues: CASSLEAASYEQYF. CDR3 DNA sequence: TGTGCCAGCAGCTTGGAGGCAGCATCCTACGAGCAGTACTTC.

This rearrangement joins TRBV27 to TRBJ2-6, with TRBD1 identical over 7 bases. Germline-derived CDR1 and CDR2 are MNHEY and SMNVEV (reference sequence). The CDR3 extends over 16 amino acids. With 7 bases clipped from V and 0 bases from J, the junction kept 6 bases outside the gene matches. In DNA, the CDR3 is TGTGCCAGCAACCCGACAGGGAGCTCTGGGGCCAACGTCCTGACTTTC. It is translated as CASNPTGSSGANVLTF.

This clonotype was observed a single time. V gene TRBV6-5 combines with J gene TRBJ2-7; D is possibly TRBD2 (6 bases). Trimming shortened V by 10 bases and J by 5 bases, and 15 bases separated the two germline ends. This CDR3 is 12 amino acids long. Looked up from germline, CDR1 is MNHEY and CDR2 is SVGAGI. This chain's CDR3 is CATRMGGDEQYF. In DNA form, the CDR3 reads TGTGCCACCCGGATGGGGGGTGACGAGCAGTACTTC.

This chain uses TRBV4-2 with TRBJ1-6, with D perhaps matching TRBD1 (5 bases). V was trimmed by 0 bases and J by 9 bases, leaving 15 bases between them. The CDR3 extends over 16 amino acids. The germline V gene encodes CDR1 LGHNA and CDR2 YNFKEQ. CDR3: CASSQDGTLRSSPLHF. In nucleotides, the CDR3 is TGTGCCAGCAGCCAAGATGGGACCCTCCGGAGTTCACCCCTCCACTTT.

The chain uses TRBV6-4 and TRBJ2-1; 7 bases are shared with TRBD1. J lost 8 bases, V lost 7 bases, and 5 bases had no gene match. This CDR3 region has 12 residues. CDR1 and CDR2 from the germline V gene are MRHNA and SNTAGT. This CDR3 reads CASTQTGYEQFF. The CDR3 region has the DNA TGTGCCAGCACCCAGACAGGGTATGAGCAGTTCTTC.